These 31 T cell receptor beta chains were all obtained from the same sample, sequenced in a study of Graves' ophthalmopathy and Graves' hyperthyroidism. Amplification targeted the TCR beta CDR3 regions, with RNA transcripts as the source material. HTBI primers primed a first-round RT-PCR, and a second-round multiplex PCR followed. TCRdb ran MiXCR on the multiplex PCR reads and lists one entry per CDR3 protein. This table holds around 1,000,000 distinct CDR3 sequences, about two fifths found once. Input material: peripheral blood or thyroid tissue (not recorded which). These receptors all stem from an adult man with Graves' hyperthyroidism.

The genes are TRBV30 and TRBJ1-1; D is possibly TRBD1 (5 bases). This CDR3 is built from 12 residues. Germline V gene data show CDR1 as GTSNPN and CDR2 as SVGIG (reference sequence). V shed 1 base and J shed 3 bases, with 6 bases lying between them. Here the CDR3 reads CAWSEGYTEAFF. DNA of the CDR3: TGTGCCTGGAGTGAGGGGTACACTGAAGCTTTCTTT.

J is TRBJ2-6 and V is TRBV9, with 7 positions matching TRBD1. V trimming: 5 bases; J trimming: 0 bases; junction bases outside the gene matches: 11. Germline-derived CDR1 and CDR2 are SGDLS and YYNGEE. The CDR3 has 18 residues. CDR3 protein: CASSYETGKGSGANVLTF. CDR3 DNA: TGTGCCAGCAGTTACGAGACAGGGAAGGGCTCTGGGGCCAACGTCCTGACTTTC.

This clonotype was found once. The chain uses TRBV7-3 and TRBJ2-6, with TRBD1 as a possible D gene (6 bases). The CDR3 is made up of 13 amino acids. Trimming removed 1 base from V and 14 bases from J, with 12 bases in between. The germline V gene encodes CDR1 SGHTA and CDR2 FQGTGA. CDR3 nucleotides: TGTGCCAGCAGCTTAAACAGGGTTGCGCTCCTGACTTTC. It codes for CASSLNRVALLTF.

This chain joins TRBV9 and TRBJ2-7, with D tentatively TRBD1 or TRBD2 (6 bases each). The CDR3 spans 14 residues. Germline V gene sequence: CDR1 SGDLS, CDR2 YYNGEE. V lost 1 base and J lost 7, with 15 bases in between. Here the CDR3 reads CASSVLPGAGEQYF. The CDR3 nucleotides are TGTGCCAGCAGCGTACTCCCAGGGGCGGGGGAGCAGTACTTC.

The chain combines TRBV15 with TRBJ1-1; no clear D gene. There are 14 residues in the CDR3. The V and J ends lost 2 bases and 9 bases respectively, with 16 bases between them. Germline CDR1 LNHNV, CDR2 YYDKDF (reference sequence). CDR3 amino acids: CATSRKAELMKAFF. The CDR3 DNA is TGTGCCACCAGCAGAAAGGCGGAGCTCATGAAAGCTTTCTTT.

The chain couples TRBV4-3 to TRBJ1-4; the D gene is possibly TRBD1 (6 bases). Trimming shortened V by 5 bases and J by 3 bases, and 13 bases separated the two germline ends. This CDR3 comprises 15 residues. Per the germline V gene, CDR1 is LGHNA and CDR2 is YSLEER. Here the CDR3 DNA reads TGCGCCAGCAGCTTCCGTACAGGGTCTAATGAAAAACTGTTTTTT. It specifies CASSFRTGSNEKLFF.

Of note for this clonotype: One base away lies a much larger clone, so this may be a sequencing read error. This rearrangement joins TRBV7-2 to TRBJ1-4; D not resolved. CDR3 length: 15 residues. The ends were cut back, 4 bases at V and 7 bases at J, with 16 bases in the middle. Germline-derived CDR1 and CDR2 are SGHTA and FQGNSA. CDR3 DNA sequence: TGTGCCAGCAGCTGGCTTGCGAGGAAACCTGAAAAACTGTTTTTT. It specifies CASSWLARKPEKLFF.

There are a few counts of this clonotype. The gene calls are TRBV27 and TRBJ2-7, with D possibly being TRBD1 (6 bases). The CDR3 runs to 14 residues. CDR1 is MNHEY and CDR2 is SMNVEV in the germline V gene (reference sequence). Trimming removed 5 bases from V and 4 bases from J, with 15 bases in between. CDR3 sequence: CASSHLQGSYEQYF. CDR3 in DNA: TGTGCCAGCAGTCACCTACAGGGATCTTACGAGCAGTACTTC.

The V gene is TRBV3-1, the J gene TRBJ2-5; D may be TRBD1 or TRBD2 (7 bases each). V dropped 4 bases and J dropped 5 bases, with 20 bases sitting between them. CDR3 length equals 16 residues. The germline V gene has CDR1 LGHDT and CDR2 YNNKEL (reference sequence). The CDR3 DNA reads as TGTGCCAGCAGCCCCCATTCCCAGGGGGGGAGTGAGACCCAGTACTTC. It codes for CASSPHSQGGSETQYF.

The gene calls are TRBV2 and TRBJ1-5; D remains ambiguous. CDR1 and CDR2 from the germline V gene are SNHLY and FYNNEI. V was pared by 6 bases and J by 7 bases, with 10 bases between. The CDR3 totals 12 residues. The CDR3 region is CASRGKGQPQHF. CDR3 DNA sequence: TGTGCCAGCAGGGGAAAAGGGCAGCCCCAGCATTTT.

In its sample, this clonotype was seen many times. This sequence joins TRBV20-1 and TRBJ2-7; D is uncertain. Germline CDR1 is DFQATT and CDR2 is SNEGSKA (reference sequence). V gave up 2 bases and J gave up 3 bases, with 11 bases separating them. The CDR3 spans 13 residues. The CDR3 bases are TGCAGTGCTAGACCCCCTTCCGGCTACGAGCAGTACTTC. It translates to CSARPPSGYEQYF.

CDR3 bases: TGTGCCAGCAGTGTGGGACAGGGCAGCAATGAGCAGTTCTTC. This sequence encodes CASSVGQGSNEQFF. The J gene is TRBJ2-7, the V gene TRBV25-1, with 9 nucleotides matching TRBD1. The J call may be faulty, since TRBJ2-1 better matches the DNA end. There are 14 residues in the CDR3. The germline gives CDR1 MGHDK, CDR2 SYGVNS.

Comments on this clonotype: A much larger clone lies a single base off, so this may be a read error. The V gene is TRBV7-8, the J gene TRBJ2-7; TRBD1 aligns across 8 bases. CDR1 is SGHVS and CDR2 is FQNEAQ in the germline V gene. This CDR3 region has 14 residues. After removal of 5 bases from V and 2 bases from J, the junction contained 5 bases not matched to a gene. The CDR3 nucleotides read TGTGCCAGCAGCAAGCTGGACAGGGCCTACGAGCAGTACTTC. Translation: CASSKLDRAYEQYF.

This clonotype was detected a few times. A junction end diverges from the germline sequence, so it may reflect a read error. The V and J genes are TRBV2 and TRBJ2-5; the D is unclear. There are 13 residues in the CDR3. The germline gives CDR1 SNHLY, CDR2 FYNNEI. This CDR3 is CASWVYPKETQYF. The CDR3 DNA follows: TGTGCCAGCTGGGTGTACCCTAAAGAGACCCAGTATTTC.

This clonotype has at least ten counts. The chain couples TRBV7-7 to TRBJ2-5; D uncertain. The ends were cut back, 4 bases at V and 5 bases at J, with 11 bases in the middle. Germline V gives CDR1 SSHAT, CDR2 FNYEAQ (reference sequence). The CDR3 runs to 13 residues. The CDR3 reads CASSSTVRETQYF. CDR3 sequence (DNA): TGTGCCAGCAGCTCGACGGTGCGTGAGACCCAGTACTTC.

V gene TRBV29-1 combines with J gene TRBJ2-7; 7 nucleotides line up with TRBD1. The length of the CDR3 is 13 residues. CDR1 and CDR2 from the germline V gene are SQVTM and ANQGSEA. Germline trimming cut 8 bases from V and 6 bases from J; bases unmatched to any gene: 13. DNA of the CDR3: TGCAGCTCCGCGACAGGGATTGATGGCGAGCAGTACTTC. It yields the protein CSSATGIDGEQYF.

The sample holds many counts of this clonotype. This chain connects TRBV14 to TRBJ1-4, with 7 bases fitting TRBD1. Germline V gives CDR1 SGHDN, CDR2 FVKESK. CDR3 length equals 14 residues. V was pared by 4 bases and J by 8 bases, with 7 bases of the junction left unmatched. CDR3 protein: CASSRGQVGEKLFF. CDR3 DNA sequence: TGTGCCAGCAGCCGCGGACAGGTTGGCGAAAAACTGTTTTTT.

A single count supports this clonotype. A much larger clone lies one base from this, so it may be a read error. V usage is TRBV7-2 and J usage is TRBJ2-7; possibly TRBD2 for D (6 bases). With 5 bases removed from V and 3 bases from J, the gap between germline ends came to 17 bases. The CDR3 has 15 residues. CDR1 and CDR2 from the germline V gene are SGHTA and FQGNSA. The chain's CDR3 is CASSETETSNYEQYF. The CDR3 DNA reads TGTGCCAGCAGCGAGACCGAGACTAGTAACTACGAGCAGTACTTC.

V gene TRBV7-9 combines with J gene TRBJ2-2; D may be TRBD1 or TRBD2 (6 bases each). Per germline, CDR1 SEHNR and CDR2 FQNEAQ (reference sequence). The CDR3 is 17 amino acids. With 6 bases removed from V and 3 bases from J, the gap between germline ends came to 20 bases. In DNA, the CDR3 is TGTGCCAGCAGATCATTTTCGGAGAGGGGGGACACCGGGGAGCTGTTTTTT. Amino acids: CASRSFSERGDTGELFF.

The chain has TRBV4-1 and TRBJ2-7, with D possibly TRBD1 on 6 matching bases. V lost 3 bases to trimming and J lost 3 bases, with 15 bases between them. The CDR3 is made up of 15 amino acids. Per the germline V gene, CDR1 is MGHRA and CDR2 is YSYEKL. CDR3 bases: TGCGCCAGCAGCCACCTGGACAGTTTGGGCTACGAGCAGTACTTC. It specifies CASSHLDSLGYEQYF.

The chain links TRBV4-1 to TRBJ1-1; D perhaps matches TRBD1 (6 bases). Trimming took off 4 bases at V and 1 base at J, with 13 bases between the two ends. CDR1 is MGHRA and CDR2 is YSYEKL in the germline V gene. The CDR3 length is 15 residues. The chain's CDR3 is CASSLSDRRNTEAFF. As DNA, the CDR3 is TGCGCCAGCAGCCTCTCGGACAGACGGAACACTGAAGCTTTCTTT.

The chain is built from TRBV20-1 and TRBJ2-3; D is possibly TRBD2 (5 bases). The CDR3 consists of 11 residues. Germline CDR1 reads DFQATT; CDR2 reads SNEGSKA (reference sequence). Trimming removed 6 bases from V and 11 bases from J, with 15 bases in between. The CDR3 DNA is TGCAGTGCCCCGAGCGGTCTACTGCAGTATTTT. It specifies CSAPSGLLQYF.

The chain combines TRBV20-1 with TRBJ2-7; no definite D call. Germline CDR1 is DFQATT and CDR2 is SNEGSKA (reference sequence). V gave up 2 bases and J gave up 6 bases, with 14 bases separating them. The CDR3 is 13 amino acids. CDR3 in DNA: TGCAGTGCTAGACTCAGAATCCAAGGCGAGCAGTACTTC. Amino acids: CSARLRIQGEQYF.

This clonotype was detected only a few times. V usage is TRBV5-6 and J usage is TRBJ1-1; 7 nucleotides match TRBD1. V dropped 0 bases and J dropped 9; count of bases not matched to a gene: 5. The CDR3 is made up of 13 amino acids. The germline V gene encodes CDR1 SGHDT and CDR2 YYEEEE. CDR3 in amino acids: CASSLVGDSKAFF. The DNA of the CDR3 is TGTGCCAGCAGCTTGGTGGGGGACAGTAAAGCTTTCTTT. Based on the CDR3 plus reference TRBV5-6 and TRBJ1-1, the full variable domain is DAGVTQSPTHLIKTRGQQVTLRCSPKSGHDTVSWYQQALGQGPQFIFQYYEEEERQRGNFPDRFSGHQFPNYSSELNVNALLLGDSALYLCASSLVGDSKAFFGQGTRLTVV.

A few counts support this clonotype. J is TRBJ2-7 and V is TRBV5-1; TRBD2 matches at 7 bases. The germline gives CDR1 SGHRS, CDR2 YFSETQ. The V and J ends lost 1 base and 4 bases, in that order; junction bases with no gene match: 5. The CDR3 runs 14 residues. The CDR3 bases are TGCGCCAGCAGCTTGTACGCGGGAGATTACGAGCAGTACTTC. This translates into CASSLYAGDYEQYF.

This clonotype was seen more than once but under ten times. V is TRBV7-8 and J is TRBJ1-4; D is possibly TRBD1 (5 bases). The V end lost 1 base, the J end lost 8 bases, and 11 bases lay between the germline ends. The CDR3 is 14 amino acids. Per the germline V gene, CDR1 is SGHVS and CDR2 is FQNEAQ. The CDR3 reads CASSLGVGDEKLFF. In nucleotides, the CDR3 is TGTGCCAGCAGCTTAGGCGTAGGGGACGAAAAACTGTTTTTT.

The chain uses TRBV20-1 and TRBJ1-2; no firm D call. The CDR3 is 13 residues long. Germline V gene data show CDR1 as DFQATT and CDR2 as SNEGSKA (reference sequence). The V and J ends lost 3 bases and 0 bases respectively, with 8 bases between them. The CDR3 here is CSAREETNYGYTF. CDR3 in DNA: TGCAGTGCTAGGGAGGAGACTAACTATGGCTACACCTTC.

This clonotype was seen a few times. The J gene is TRBJ2-5, the V gene TRBV18; a weak D match, TRBD1 (6 bases). Germline loops: CDR1 KGHSH, CDR2 LQKENI. Trimming removed 4 bases from V and 5 bases from J, with 11 bases in between. CDR3 size: 13 residues. The DNA of the CDR3 is TGTGCCAGCTCACAACAGGGCTTCGAGACCCAGTACTTC. Protein product: CASSQQGFETQYF.

This chain connects TRBV11-3 to TRBJ2-5; weak D call: TRBD1 (6 bases). Trimming shortened V by 0 bases and J by 2 bases, and 13 bases separated the two germline ends. Germline CDR1 SGHNT, CDR2 YENEEA. The CDR3 length is 16 residues. The CDR3 DNA follows: TGTGCCAGCAGCTTAGATCTCAGGGGAACGCAAGAGACCCAGTACTTC. It codes for CASSLDLRGTQETQYF.

On this clonotype: A much larger clone differs by one base, so this may be a read error. The chain employs TRBV12-3 or TRBV12-4 and TRBJ1-2, with TRBD1 as a possible D gene (6 bases). V lost 7 bases and J lost 7, with 25 bases in between. The CDR3 loop spans 16 amino acids. CDR3 sequence: CASNQFRQDFGRGYTF. CDR3 DNA sequence: TGTGCCAGCAATCAATTCAGACAGGATTTTGGTCGTGGCTACACCTTC.

The CDR3 loop reads CASSLADLVTGGGTGELFF. The CDR3 DNA sequence: TGTGCCAGCAGTTTAGCGGATCTCGTAACGGGAGGGGGCACCGGGGAGCTGTTTTTT. The rearrangement joins TRBV12-3 or TRBV12-4 to TRBJ2-2; 8 nucleotides match TRBD2. V shed 0 bases, J shed 4 bases, and the junction held 13 bases outside the gene matches. The length of the CDR3 is 19 residues.